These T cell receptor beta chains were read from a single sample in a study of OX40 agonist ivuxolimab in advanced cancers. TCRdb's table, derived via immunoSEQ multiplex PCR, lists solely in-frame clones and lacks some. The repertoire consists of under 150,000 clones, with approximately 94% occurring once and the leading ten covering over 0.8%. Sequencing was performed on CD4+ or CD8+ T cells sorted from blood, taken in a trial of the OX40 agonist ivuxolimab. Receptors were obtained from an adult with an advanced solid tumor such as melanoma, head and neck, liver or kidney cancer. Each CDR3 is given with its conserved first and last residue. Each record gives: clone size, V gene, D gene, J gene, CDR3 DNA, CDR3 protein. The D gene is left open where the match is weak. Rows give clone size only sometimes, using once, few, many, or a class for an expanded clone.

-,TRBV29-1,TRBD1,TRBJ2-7,TGCAGCGTTGAATACTCCGGGACAGGGGCTAGACAGCAGTACTTC,CSVEYSGTGARQQYF
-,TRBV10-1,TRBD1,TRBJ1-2,TGCGCCAGCAGTGACCTTACGGAGGGGGCGACGTCGCGGGACTATGGCTACACCTTC,CASSDLTEGATSRDYGYTF
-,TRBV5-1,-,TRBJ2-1,TGCGCCAGCAGCTTGGGGCAGGGGTCCTACAATGAGCAGTTCTTC,CASSLGQGSYNEQFF
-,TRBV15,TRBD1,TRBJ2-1,TGTGCCACCAGCAGGAAAGGGACAGGGATTAACAATGAGCAGTTCTTC,CATSRKGTGINNEQFF
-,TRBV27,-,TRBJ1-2,TGTGCCAGCAGAATAACAGGGAAGCATGGAGGCTACACCTTC,CASRITGKHGGYTF
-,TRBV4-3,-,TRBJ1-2,TGCGCCAGCAGCCAAAGCCCTGCGGGGGGCGGCTATGGCTACACCTTC,CASSQSPAGGGYGYTF
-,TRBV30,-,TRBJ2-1,TGTGCCTGGAGTGTAGGGGTAACCTACAATGAGCAGTTCTTC,CAWSVGVTYNEQFF
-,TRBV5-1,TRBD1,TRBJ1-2,TGCGCCAGCAGGGCCGGACAGGGCAGCTATGGCTACACCTTC,CASRAGQGSYGYTF
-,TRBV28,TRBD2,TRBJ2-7,TGTGCCAGCAGTCCCCGCGGGACTAGCGGTTACGAGCAGTACTTC,CASSPRGTSGYEQYF
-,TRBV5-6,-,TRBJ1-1,TGTGCCAGCAGCTTGGGGCCGCATTCTTTGGCTGAAGCTTTCTTT,CASSLGPHSLAEAFF
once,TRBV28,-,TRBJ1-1,TGTGCCAGCAGCACGGGCATTATGAACACTGAAGCTTTCTTT,CASSTGIMNTEAFF
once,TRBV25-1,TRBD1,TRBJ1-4,TGTGCCAGCGCGGACAGGGTAGTCGGAAAACTGTTTTTT,CASADRVVGKLFF